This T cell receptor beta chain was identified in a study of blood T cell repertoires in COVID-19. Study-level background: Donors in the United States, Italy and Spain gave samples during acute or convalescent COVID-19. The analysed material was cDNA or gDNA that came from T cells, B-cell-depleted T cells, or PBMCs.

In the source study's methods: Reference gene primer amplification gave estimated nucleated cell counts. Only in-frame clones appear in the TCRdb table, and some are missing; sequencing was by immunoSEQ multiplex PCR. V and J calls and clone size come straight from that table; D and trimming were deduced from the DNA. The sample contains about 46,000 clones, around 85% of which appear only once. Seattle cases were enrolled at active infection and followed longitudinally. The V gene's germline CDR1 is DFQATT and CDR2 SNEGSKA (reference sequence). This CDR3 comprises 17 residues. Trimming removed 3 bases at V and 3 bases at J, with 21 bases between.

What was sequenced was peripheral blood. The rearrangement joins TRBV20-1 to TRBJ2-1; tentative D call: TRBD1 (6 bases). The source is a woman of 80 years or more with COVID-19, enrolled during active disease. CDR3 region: CSASRGRNRALYNEQFF. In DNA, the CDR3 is TGCAGTGCTAGTAGGGGTCGCAACAGGGCTCTCTACAATGAGCAGTTCTTC.